The clone carrying this T cell receptor beta chain was seen more than once but under ten times. Its antigen is unknown. Other DNA sequences in the same sample also yield this CDR3. The data were produced by immunoSEQ multiplex PCR, yet TCRdb's version contains in-frame clones alone and is incomplete. The sample includes about 14,000 clones, roughly three fifths of them seen just once. This entry comes from a study of graft-versus-host responses after intestinal transplantation. Study-level background: Tacrolimus and steroids were given for about three years to all recipients after anti-thymocyte globulin induction. Broader study findings: Peak circulating GvH clone levels were associated with early post-transplant HvG declines. Recipient marrow held GvH clones, some first seen in ileum or blood. Graft-donor T cell macrochimerism in patients accompanied high graft-versus-host to host-versus-graft clonal ratios in allografts.

V dropped 0 bases and J dropped 9; count of bases not matched to a gene: 12. Germline CDR1 and CDR2: ENHRY and SYGVKD. There are 16 residues in the CDR3. Lymphocytes (intraepithelial and lamina propria) were released by processing the graft tissue. The TCR originated in a human patient who received an intestinal transplant, so some T cells may come from the graft donor. This chain uses TRBV10-3 with TRBJ2-7, with 9 bases identical to TRBD2. The specimen comprised ileum tissue, sampled 524 days after transplant. The CDR3 region is CAISESVPLAGDAQYF. The CDR3 DNA reads TGTGCCATCAGTGAGTCGGTCCCACTAGCGGGTGACGCGCAGTACTTC.